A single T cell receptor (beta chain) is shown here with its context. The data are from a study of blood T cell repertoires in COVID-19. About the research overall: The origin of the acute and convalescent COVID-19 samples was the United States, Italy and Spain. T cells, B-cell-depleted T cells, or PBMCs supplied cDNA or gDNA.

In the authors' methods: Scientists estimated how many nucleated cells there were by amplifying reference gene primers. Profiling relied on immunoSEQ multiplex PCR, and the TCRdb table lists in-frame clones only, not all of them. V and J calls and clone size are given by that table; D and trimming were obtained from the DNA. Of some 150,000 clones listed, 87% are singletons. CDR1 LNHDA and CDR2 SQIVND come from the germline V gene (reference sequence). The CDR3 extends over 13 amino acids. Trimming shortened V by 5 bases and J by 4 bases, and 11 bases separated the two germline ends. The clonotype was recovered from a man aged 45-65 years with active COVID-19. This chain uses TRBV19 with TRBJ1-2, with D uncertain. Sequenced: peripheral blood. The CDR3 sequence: CASSPREVYGYTF. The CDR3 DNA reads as TGTGCCAGTAGTCCCCGGGAGGTCTATGGCTACACCTTC. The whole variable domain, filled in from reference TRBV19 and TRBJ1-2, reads DGGITQSPKYLFRKEGQNVTLSCEQNLNHDAMYWYRQDPGQGLRLIYYSQIVNDFQKGDIAEGYSVSREKKESFPLTVTSAQKNPTAFYLCASSPREVYGYTFGSGTRLTVV.